This T cell receptor beta chain was found in a study of a mutant IDH1 vaccine in newly diagnosed glioma. Study-level information: The treated group averaged approximately 42 years old and was 62.5% male, approximately 38% female. Patients' prior therapy spanned radiotherapy, temozolomide, or both; most underwent both. Notes on the study in general: Over 85% of patients showed vaccine-induced immune responses across multiple MHC alleles.

The germline V gene encodes CDR1 SGHRS and CDR2 YFSETQ. CDR3 size: 16 residues. V lost 3 bases, J lost 3 bases, and 7 bases stayed unmatched. This table comes from immunoSEQ multiplex PCR, and its TCRdb copy is limited to in-frame clones, with some not included. The sample yields around 34,000 clones, over 50% seen once. Regarding time point: week 5, during vaccination. The investigators gave 300 ug of mutant IDH1 20-mer peptide in each vaccine dose, together with topical imiquimod. There are a few counts of this clone. Its antigen is unidentified. The TCR sequence derives from a woman aged 18-29 years with glioma. The chain employs TRBV5-1 and TRBJ2-3, with TRBD2 matching 10 bases. The sequences come from PBMCs, collected from a glioma patient whose treatment included an IDH1 peptide vaccine. The CDR3 region has the DNA TGCGCCAGCAGCTCCTCTAGCGGGAGAAGGACAGATACGCAGTATTTT. This codes for CASSSSSGRRTDTQYF.